Shown below are 11 T cell receptor beta chains from a single sample sequenced in a study of blood T cell repertoires in COVID-19 (dated by TCRdb to the early 2020s). Library preparation was by the immunoSEQ multiplex PCR assay. The table was pulled from immuneACCESS by TCRdb, which kept in-frame rearrangements only. Such tables lose some clones; where checked, under half of the loss comes from unresolved V genes, and the rest has no known cause. The sample yields fewer than 600,000 clones; roughly 89% were counted once. Clones ranked in the top ten supply 0.7% to 1% of the sample. Sequences were obtained from peripheral blood. Receptor source: a man aged 18 to 30 with COVID-19, enrolled during active disease.

CDR3 sequence (DNA): TGTGCCTGGAGTCCCGGACTAGCGAACAATGAGCAGTTCTTC. It is translated as CAWSPGLANNEQFF. The rearrangement links TRBV30 to TRBJ2-1, with 9 bases fitting TRBD2. Germline V lookup: CDR1 GTSNPN, CDR2 SVGIG (reference sequence). The CDR3 covers 14 residues. The V segment lost 2 bases and the J segment 5 bases; nucleotides outside the gene matches: 4.

The chain links TRBV10-2 to TRBJ2-7; D might be TRBD1 (5 bases). The CDR3 covers 12 residues. Germline V gene data show CDR1 as WSHSY and CDR2 as SAAADI. V was cut by 3 bases and J by 7 bases, with 10 bases left in between. CDR3: CASSESRGEQYF. CDR3 coding DNA: TGCGCCAGCAGTGAAAGTAGGGGTGAGCAGTACTTC.

The CDR3 here is CAWTRDRPSLYSNQPQHF. The DNA for the CDR3 is TGTGCCTGGACTCGGGACAGGCCTTCCTTGTATAGCAATCAGCCCCAGCATTTT. V gene TRBV30 combines with J gene TRBJ1-5, with TRBD1 identical over 8 bases. CDR1 is GTSNPN, CDR2 SVGIG, per germline (reference sequence). The ends lost 4 bases at V and 0 bases at J; junction bases unmatched: 14. The CDR3 extends over 18 amino acids.

This chain joins TRBV5-1 and TRBJ2-7; 9 nucleotides line up with TRBD1. The CDR3 consists of 14 residues. The germline gives CDR1 SGHRS, CDR2 YFSETQ. Germline trimming cut 6 bases from V and 5 bases from J; bases unmatched to any gene: 9. The CDR3 sequence: CASTPGQGFNEQYF. The CDR3 region has the DNA TGCGCCAGCACCCCCGGACAGGGGTTCAACGAGCAGTACTTC.

The chain uses TRBV18 and TRBJ2-7, with 9 bases aligning to TRBD1. Trimming at V came to 0 bases and at J to 0 bases, leaving 3 bases not matched to a gene. This CDR3 is built from 16 residues. Looked up from germline, CDR1 is KGHSH and CDR2 is LQKENI. In DNA form, the CDR3 reads TGTGCCAGCTCACCACCTTCGACAGGGGGCTCCTACGAGCAGTACTTC. It encodes CASSPPSTGGSYEQYF.

The chain employs TRBV6-1 and TRBJ1-5; 7 nucleotides align to TRBD1. Germline-derived CDR1 and CDR2 are MNHNS and SASEGT. The CDR3 covers 16 residues. V gave up 2 bases and J gave up 0 bases; unmatched junction bases: 4. The CDR3 nucleotides are TGTGCCAGCAGTGAAAAGACAGGGTATAGCAATCAGCCCCAGCATTTT. Amino acid sequence: CASSEKTGYSNQPQHF.

J is TRBJ1-1 and V is TRBV24-1, with D perhaps TRBD1 (5 bases). Germline assignment: CDR1 KGHDR and CDR2 SFDVKD. V lost 9 bases and J lost 4, with 14 bases in between. The CDR3 runs 13 residues. The CDR3 loop reads CATRSGGATEAFF. The CDR3 DNA reads TGTGCCACCCGGAGTGGAGGGGCCACTGAAGCTTTCTTT.

This clone was seen a few times. The CDR3 DNA sequence: TGTGCCAGCAGCCGGGACAGGGGGCGCGAGCAGTACTTC. It yields the protein CASSRDRGREQYF. The V gene is TRBV2, the J gene TRBJ2-7; TRBD1 matches 12 bases. With V trimmed by 6 bases and J by 6 bases, 3 bases remained unmatched. The CDR3 runs to 13 residues. Germline V gives CDR1 SNHLY, CDR2 FYNNEI. The complete variable domain, with remaining parts taken from reference TRBV2 and TRBJ2-7, reads EPEVTQTPSHQVTQMGQEVILRCVPISNHLYFYWYRQILGQKVEFLVSFYNNEISEKSEIFDDQFSVERPDGSNFTLKIRSTKLEDSAMYFCASSRDRGREQYFGPGTRLTVT.

With regard to this clone: One junction end disagrees with the germline gene, perhaps due to a read error. This sequence joins TRBV7-3 and TRBJ2-7; the D gene is possibly TRBD2 (5 bases). Germline-derived CDR1 and CDR2 are SGHTA and FQGTGA. This CDR3 comprises 8 residues. CDR3 region: CASSHEGF. CDR3 DNA sequence: TGTGCCAGCAGTCACGAGGGATTC.

The gene calls are TRBV6-1 and TRBJ2-7; D gene unclear. Trimming removed 3 bases from V and 3 bases from J, with 15 bases in between. The CDR3 is 15 amino acids. Looked up from germline, CDR1 is MNHNS and CDR2 is SASEGT. The CDR3 region is CASSENSGVYYEQYF. The CDR3 nucleotides are TGTGCCAGCAGTGAGAACTCCGGAGTCTACTACGAGCAGTACTTC.

This CDR3 is CASSALASGSYNEQFF. CDR3 bases: TGTGCCAGCAGCGCACTCGCTAGCGGCTCCTACAATGAGCAGTTCTTC. The V gene is TRBV7-9, the J gene TRBJ2-1, with 7 bases fitting TRBD2. The CDR3 extends over 16 amino acids. Germline-derived CDR1 and CDR2 are SEHNR and FQNEAQ (reference sequence). The junction had 7 bases not matched to a gene; V was cut back by 5 bases and J by 0 bases.